The T cell receptor beta chain described here comes from a study of T cells in Graves' hyperthyroidism and ophthalmopathy. General study findings and limits: In the blood, most expanded thyroid clonotypes above 0.001 appeared as well.

The TCR beta CDR3 regions underwent amplification using RNA transcripts as the source. Researchers ran a first-round RT-PCR on the TCR CDR3 using the HTBI primer set. TCRdb re-called the multiplex PCR reads through MiXCR, storing one row per CDR3 protein. This table holds a few hundred thousand distinct CDR3 sequences, around a sixth found once. Germline V lookup: CDR1 MNHEY, CDR2 SVGAGI. The CDR3 contains 18 residues. V lost 0 bases and J 2 bases, leaving 17 bases between the germline ends. Every diagnosis used clinical symptoms, serum thyroxine and TRAb, thyroid ultrasound and orbital computed tomography. Comments on this clonotype: Its specificity is unknown.

The origin of this receptor is a woman aged 18-29 years with Graves' hyperthyroidism. The sequencing sample was made of blood. This sequence joins TRBV6-5 and TRBJ2-1; no clear D gene. This CDR3 reads CASSYSSHEKDPYNEQFF. The CDR3, as DNA: TGTGCCAGCAGTTACTCCTCCCATGAGAAGGACCCCTACAATGAGCAGTTCTTC.